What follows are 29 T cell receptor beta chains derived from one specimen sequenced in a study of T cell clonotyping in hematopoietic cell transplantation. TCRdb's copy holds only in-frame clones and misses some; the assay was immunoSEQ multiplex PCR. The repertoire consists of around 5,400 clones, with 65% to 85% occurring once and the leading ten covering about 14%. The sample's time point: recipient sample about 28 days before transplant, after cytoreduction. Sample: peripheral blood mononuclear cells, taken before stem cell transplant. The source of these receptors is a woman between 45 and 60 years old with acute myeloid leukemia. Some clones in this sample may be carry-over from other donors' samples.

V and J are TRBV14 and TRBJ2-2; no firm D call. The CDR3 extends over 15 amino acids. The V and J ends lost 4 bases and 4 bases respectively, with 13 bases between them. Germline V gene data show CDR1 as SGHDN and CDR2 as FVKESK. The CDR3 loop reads CASSRITPGTGELFF. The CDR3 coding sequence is TGTGCCAGCAGCCGCATCACCCCGGGCACCGGGGAGCTGTTTTTT.

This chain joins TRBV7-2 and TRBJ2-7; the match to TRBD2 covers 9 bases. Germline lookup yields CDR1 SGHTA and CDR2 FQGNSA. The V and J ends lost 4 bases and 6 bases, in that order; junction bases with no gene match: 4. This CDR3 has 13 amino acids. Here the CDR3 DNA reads TGTGCCAGCAGCTCCCTAGCGGGATCCGAGCAGTACTTC. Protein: CASSSLAGSEQYF.

The CDR3 DNA sequence: TGTGCCAGCAGTACTGGACAGAATTCTATCTATGGCTACACCTTC. Translation gives CASSTGQNSIYGYTF. This rearrangement joins TRBV6-5 to TRBJ1-2; tentatively, D is TRBD1 (6 bases). Trimming took 5 bases from V and 4 from J, leaving 17 bases between them. The CDR3 extends over 15 amino acids. CDR1 is MNHEY and CDR2 is SVGAGI in the germline V gene.

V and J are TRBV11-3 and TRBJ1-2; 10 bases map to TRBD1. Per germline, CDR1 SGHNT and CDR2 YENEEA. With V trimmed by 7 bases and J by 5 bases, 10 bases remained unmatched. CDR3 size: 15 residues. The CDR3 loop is CASTFQTGGWYGYTF. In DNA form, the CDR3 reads TGTGCCAGCACCTTTCAGACAGGGGGCTGGTATGGCTACACCTTC.

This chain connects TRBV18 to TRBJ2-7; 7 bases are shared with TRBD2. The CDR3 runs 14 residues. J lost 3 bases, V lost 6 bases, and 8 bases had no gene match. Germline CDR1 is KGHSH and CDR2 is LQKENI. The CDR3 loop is CASSPGGSLYEQYF. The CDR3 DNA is TGTGCCAGCTCGCCCGGGGGGAGCCTCTACGAGCAGTACTTC.

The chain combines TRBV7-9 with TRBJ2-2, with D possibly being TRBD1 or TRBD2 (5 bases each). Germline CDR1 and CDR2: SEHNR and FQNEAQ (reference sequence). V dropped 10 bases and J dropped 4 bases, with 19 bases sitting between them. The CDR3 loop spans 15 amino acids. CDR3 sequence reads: CATINVGDVTGELFF. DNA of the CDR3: TGTGCCACGATAAATGTCGGGGACGTCACCGGGGAGCTGTTTTTT.

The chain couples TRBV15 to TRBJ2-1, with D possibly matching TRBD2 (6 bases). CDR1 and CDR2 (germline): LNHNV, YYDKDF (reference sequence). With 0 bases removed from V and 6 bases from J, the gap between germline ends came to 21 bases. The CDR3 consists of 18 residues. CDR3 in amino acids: CATSRDRTQWTTSNEQFF. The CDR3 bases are TGTGCCACCAGCAGAGATCGAACACAATGGACTACGTCCAATGAGCAGTTCTTC.

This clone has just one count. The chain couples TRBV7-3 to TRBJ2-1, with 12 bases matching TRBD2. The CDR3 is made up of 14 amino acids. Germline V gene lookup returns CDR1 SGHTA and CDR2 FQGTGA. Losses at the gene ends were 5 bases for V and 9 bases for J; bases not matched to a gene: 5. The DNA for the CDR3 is TGTGCCAGCAGCCCTAGCGGGGGGGCGTTTGAGCAGTTCTTC. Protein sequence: CASSPSGGAFEQFF.

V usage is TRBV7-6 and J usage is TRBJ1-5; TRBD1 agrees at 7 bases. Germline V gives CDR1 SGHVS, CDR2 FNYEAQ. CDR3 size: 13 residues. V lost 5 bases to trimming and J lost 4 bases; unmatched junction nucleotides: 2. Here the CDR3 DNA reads TGTGCCAGCAGCCGGGACAGTAATCAGCCCCAGCATTTT. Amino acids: CASSRDSNQPQHF.

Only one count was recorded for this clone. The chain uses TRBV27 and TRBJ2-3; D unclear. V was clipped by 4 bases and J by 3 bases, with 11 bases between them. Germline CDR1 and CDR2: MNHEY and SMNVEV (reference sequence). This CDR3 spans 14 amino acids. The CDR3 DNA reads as TGTGCCAGCAGTTCGGACCCCAGGACAGATACGCAGTATTTT. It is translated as CASSSDPRTDTQYF.

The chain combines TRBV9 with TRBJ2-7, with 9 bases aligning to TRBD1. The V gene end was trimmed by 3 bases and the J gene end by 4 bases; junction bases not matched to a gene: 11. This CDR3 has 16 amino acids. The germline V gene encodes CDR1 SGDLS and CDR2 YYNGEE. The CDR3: CASSEYPGQGVYEQYF. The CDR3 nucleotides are TGTGCCAGCAGCGAGTATCCGGGACAGGGTGTTTACGAGCAGTACTTC.

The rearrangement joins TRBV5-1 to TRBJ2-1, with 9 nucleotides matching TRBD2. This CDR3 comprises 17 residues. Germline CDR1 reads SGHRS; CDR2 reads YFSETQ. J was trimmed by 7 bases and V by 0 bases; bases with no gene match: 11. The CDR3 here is CASSLAFAGGLPNEQFF. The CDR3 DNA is TGCGCCAGCAGCTTGGCGTTCGCGGGGGGGCTACCGAATGAGCAGTTCTTC.

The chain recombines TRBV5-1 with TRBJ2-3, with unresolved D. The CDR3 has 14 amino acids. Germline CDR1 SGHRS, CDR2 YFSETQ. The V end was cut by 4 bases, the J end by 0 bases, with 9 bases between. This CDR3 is CASSPDRSTDTQYF. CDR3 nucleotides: TGCGCCAGCAGCCCGGACCGTAGCACAGATACGCAGTATTTT.

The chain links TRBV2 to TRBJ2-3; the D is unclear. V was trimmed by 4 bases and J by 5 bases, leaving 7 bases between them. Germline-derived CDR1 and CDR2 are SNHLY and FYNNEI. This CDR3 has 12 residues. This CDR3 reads CASSVVEDTQYF. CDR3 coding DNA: TGTGCCAGCAGTGTAGTGGAAGATACGCAGTATTTT.

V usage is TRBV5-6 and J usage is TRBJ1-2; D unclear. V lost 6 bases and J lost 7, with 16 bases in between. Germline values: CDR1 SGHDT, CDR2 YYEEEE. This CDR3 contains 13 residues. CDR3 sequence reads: CASTKPVGSGYTF. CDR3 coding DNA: TGTGCCAGCACCAAACCGGTGGGGAGTGGCTACACCTTC.

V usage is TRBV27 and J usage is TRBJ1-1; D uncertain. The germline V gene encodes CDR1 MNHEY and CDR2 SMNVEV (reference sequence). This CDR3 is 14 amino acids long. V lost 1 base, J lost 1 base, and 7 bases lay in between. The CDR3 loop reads CASSLWSGNTEAFF. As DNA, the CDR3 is TGTGCCAGCAGTTTATGGTCGGGGAACACTGAAGCTTTCTTT.

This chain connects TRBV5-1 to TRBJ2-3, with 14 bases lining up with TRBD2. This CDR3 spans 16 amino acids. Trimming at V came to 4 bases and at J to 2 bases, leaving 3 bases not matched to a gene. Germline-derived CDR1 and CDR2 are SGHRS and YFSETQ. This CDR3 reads CASSPGLAGATDTQYF. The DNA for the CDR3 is TGCGCCAGCAGCCCGGGACTAGCGGGGGCCACAGATACGCAGTATTTT.

CDR3 nucleotides: TGTGCCAGCAGCTTTCGAGAGACCCAGTACTTC. Its translation is CASSFRETQYF. The chain recombines TRBV7-6 with TRBJ2-5; D is uncertain. Germline CDR1 is SGHVS and CDR2 is FNYEAQ. This CDR3 comprises 11 residues. V was trimmed by 3 bases and J by 4 bases, leaving 3 bases between them.

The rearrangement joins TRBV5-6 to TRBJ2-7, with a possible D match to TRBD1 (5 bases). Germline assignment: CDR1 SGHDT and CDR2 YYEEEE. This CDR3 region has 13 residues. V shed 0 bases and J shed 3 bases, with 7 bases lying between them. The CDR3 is CASSLVTVYEQYF. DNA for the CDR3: TGTGCCAGCAGCTTGGTGACAGTCTACGAGCAGTACTTC.

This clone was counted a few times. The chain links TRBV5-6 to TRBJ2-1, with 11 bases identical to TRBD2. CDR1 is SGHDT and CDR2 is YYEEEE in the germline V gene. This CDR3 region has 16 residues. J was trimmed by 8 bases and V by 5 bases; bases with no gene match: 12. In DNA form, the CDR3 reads TGTGCCAGCAGATCTACTAGCGGGGGTATAGTTTATGAGCAGTTCTTC. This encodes CASRSTSGGIVYEQFF. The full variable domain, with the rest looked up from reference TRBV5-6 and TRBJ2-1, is DAGVTQSPTHLIKTRGQQVTLRCSPKSGHDTVSWYQQALGQGPQFIFQYYEEEERQRGNFPDRFSGHQFPNYSSELNVNALLLGDSALYLCASRSTSGGIVYEQFFGPGTRLTVL.

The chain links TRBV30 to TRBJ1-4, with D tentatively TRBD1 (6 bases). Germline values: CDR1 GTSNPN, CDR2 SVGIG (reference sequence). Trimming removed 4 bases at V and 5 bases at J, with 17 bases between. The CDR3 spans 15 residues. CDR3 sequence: CAWTPEGGINEKLFF. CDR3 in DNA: TGTGCCTGGACGCCCGAAGGGGGGATCAATGAAAAACTGTTTTTT.

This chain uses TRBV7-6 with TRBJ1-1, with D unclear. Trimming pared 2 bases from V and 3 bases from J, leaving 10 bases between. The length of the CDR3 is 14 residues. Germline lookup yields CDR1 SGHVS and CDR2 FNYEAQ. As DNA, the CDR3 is TGTGCCAGCAGCTTATACGGCGACGACACTGAAGCTTTCTTT. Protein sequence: CASSLYGDDTEAFF.

The CDR3 spells CASSSDREGGELFF. CDR3 DNA: TGTGCCAGCAGCTCCGACAGGGAGGGCGGGGAGCTGTTTTTT. The rearrangement joins TRBV5-4 to TRBJ2-2; D is possibly TRBD1 or TRBD2 (7 bases each). V lost 3 bases and J 7 bases, leaving 13 bases between the germline ends. Per germline, CDR1 SGHNT and CDR2 YYREEE (reference sequence). The CDR3 has 14 residues. Variable domain in full (rest from reference TRBV5-4 and TRBJ2-2): ETGVTQSPTHLIKTRGQQVTLRCSSQSGHNTVSWYQQALGQGPQFIFQYYREEENGRGNFPPRFSGLQFPNYSSELNVNALELDDSALYLCASSSDREGGELFFGEGSRLTVL.

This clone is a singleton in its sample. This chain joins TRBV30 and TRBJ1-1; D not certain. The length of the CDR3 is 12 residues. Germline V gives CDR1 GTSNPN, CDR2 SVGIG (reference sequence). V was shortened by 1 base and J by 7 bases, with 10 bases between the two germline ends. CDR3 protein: CAWSARRFEAFF. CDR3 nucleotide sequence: TGTGCCTGGAGTGCGAGAAGATTTGAAGCTTTCTTT.

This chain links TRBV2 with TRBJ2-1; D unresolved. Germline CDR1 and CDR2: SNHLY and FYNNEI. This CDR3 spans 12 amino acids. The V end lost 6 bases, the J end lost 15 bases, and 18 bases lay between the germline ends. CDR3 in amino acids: CASRTTGSSWFF. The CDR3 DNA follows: TGTGCCAGCAGAACAACCGGGTCTTCTTGGTTCTTC. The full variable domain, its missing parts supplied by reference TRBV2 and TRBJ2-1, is EPEVTQTPSHQVTQMGQEVILRCVPISNHLYFYWYRQILGQKVEFLVSFYNNEISEKSEIFDDQFSVERPDGSNFTLKIRSTKLEDSAMYFCASRTTGSSWFFGPGTRLTVL.

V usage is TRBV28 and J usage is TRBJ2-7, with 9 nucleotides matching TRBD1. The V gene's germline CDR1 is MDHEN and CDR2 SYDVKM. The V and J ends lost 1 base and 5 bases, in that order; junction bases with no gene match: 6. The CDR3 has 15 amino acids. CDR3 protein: CASSLYRGRVNEQYF. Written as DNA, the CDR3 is TGTGCCAGCAGTTTATACAGGGGGCGGGTAAACGAGCAGTACTTC.

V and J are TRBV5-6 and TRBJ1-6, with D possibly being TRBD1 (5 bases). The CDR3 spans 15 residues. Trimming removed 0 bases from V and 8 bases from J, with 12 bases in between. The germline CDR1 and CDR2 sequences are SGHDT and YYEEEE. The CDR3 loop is CASSLEGVRYSPLHF. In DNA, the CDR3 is TGTGCCAGCAGCTTGGAAGGGGTGAGGTATTCACCCCTCCACTTT. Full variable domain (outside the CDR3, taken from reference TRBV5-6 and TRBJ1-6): DAGVTQSPTHLIKTRGQQVTLRCSPKSGHDTVSWYQQALGQGPQFIFQYYEEEERQRGNFPDRFSGHQFPNYSSELNVNALLLGDSALYLCASSLEGVRYSPLHFGNGTRLTVT.

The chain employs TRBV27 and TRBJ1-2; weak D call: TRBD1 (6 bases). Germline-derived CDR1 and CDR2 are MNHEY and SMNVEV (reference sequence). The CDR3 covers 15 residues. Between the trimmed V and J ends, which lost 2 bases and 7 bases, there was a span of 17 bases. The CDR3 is CASSLSRGGASGYTF. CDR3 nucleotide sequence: TGTGCCAGCAGTTTAAGCCGGGGGGGCGCCTCTGGCTACACCTTC.

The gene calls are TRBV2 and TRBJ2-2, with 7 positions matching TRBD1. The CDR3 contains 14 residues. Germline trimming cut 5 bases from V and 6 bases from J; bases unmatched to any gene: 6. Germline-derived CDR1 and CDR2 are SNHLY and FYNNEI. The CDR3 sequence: CASSRNRGAGELFF. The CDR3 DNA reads TGTGCCAGCAGTCGAAACAGGGGCGCCGGGGAGCTGTTTTTT.